The rows below give T cell receptor beta chains drawn from one sample of a study of T cells in Graves' hyperthyroidism and ophthalmopathy. TCRdb independently ran MiXCR on the multiplex PCR reads; one entry per CDR3 protein. The sample includes 300,000 or so distinct CDR3 sequences, 15% to 20% seen only once; the top ten take about half. Sequenced sample: blood. These receptors were obtained from a woman in her 50s with Graves' hyperthyroidism. Each CDR3 is given with its conserved first and last residue. The D gene is left open where the match is weak. Rows may omit the clone size; those that give it use once, few, many or a size class.

V,size,J,D,CDR3,DNA
TRBV11-2,many,TRBJ2-7,-,CASSWGRSSYEQYF,TGTGCCAGCAGCTGGGGACGTAGCTCCTACGAGCAGTACTTC
TRBV12-3/TRBV12-4,-,TRBJ2-2,-,CASSPSGIQGGELFF,TGTGCCAGCAGTCCATCAGGAATTCAGGGGGGGGAGCTGTTTTTT
TRBV30,few,TRBJ1-6,-,CAWSVQGFSGVSSPLHF,TGTGCCTGGAGTGTACAAGGGTTTAGCGGGGTGAGCTCACCCCTCCACTTT
TRBV20-1,few,TRBJ2-7,-,CSALERGTAGRYEQYF,TGCAGTGCCTTAGAAAGGGGCACCGCAGGCCGCTACGAGCAGTACTTC
TRBV27,once,TRBJ2-1,-,CASSWGTGNEQFF,TGTGCCAGCAGTTGGGGCACAGGGAATGAGCAGTTCTTC
TRBV2,many,TRBJ2-3,TRBD2,CASRWLAGGDTQYF,TGTGCCAGCCGATGGCTAGCGGGGGGGGATACGCAGTATTTT
TRBV6-1,-,TRBJ2-3,-,CAGSTTGTDTQYF,TGTGCCGGGTCGACTACCGGCACAGATACGCAGTATTTT
TRBV5-4,-,TRBJ1-1,-,CASSLEVRQDTEAFF,TGTGCCAGCAGCTTGGAAGTTCGACAGGACACTGAAGCTTTCTTT
TRBV27,many,TRBJ2-7,TRBD2,CASQRGGRAYEQYF,TGTGCCAGCCAGCGCGGGGGGCGCGCCTACGAGCAGTACTTC
TRBV30,few,TRBJ1-5,TRBD1,CAWSRDSDQPQHF,TGTGCCTGGAGCCGGGACAGCGATCAGCCCCAGCATTTT
TRBV29-1,-,TRBJ1-2,-,CSVWTTYGYTF,TGCAGCGTCTGGACTACCTATGGCTACACCTTC
TRBV2,few,TRBJ2-3,-,CASSPRMATDTQYF,TGTGCCAGCAGTCCGAGGATGGCCACAGATACGCAGTATTTT
TRBV6-1,few,TRBJ2-1,TRBD1,CASMKGAPIYNEQFF,TGTGCCAGCATGAAGGGGGCCCCGATCTACAATGAGCAGTTCTTC
TRBV20-1,once,TRBJ2-5,TRBD2,CSVPRGSGEETQYF,TGCAGTGTACCACGTGGTAGCGGGGAAGAGACCCAGTACTTC
TRBV19,many,TRBJ1-2,-,CASSIALGTATSGYTF,TGTGCCAGCAGCATCGCACTCGGGACGGCTACTAGTGGCTACACCTTC
TRBV6-2/TRBV6-3,-,TRBJ2-3,TRBD2,CASSASGGAADTQYF,TGTGCCAGCAGCGCAAGCGGGGGGGCCGCAGATACGCAGTATTTT
TRBV7-2,-,TRBJ2-5,TRBD2,CASSPSGAVETQYF,TGTGCCAGCAGCCCCAGCGGGGCCGTAGAGACCCAGTACTTC
TRBV4-1,-,TRBJ1-1,TRBD1,CASSQVPGQGAETEAFF,TGCGCCAGCAGCCAAGTCCCGGGACAGGGAGCGGAAACTGAAGCTTTCTTT
TRBV2,many,TRBJ1-6,-,CASRDAEGSPLHF,TGTGCCAGCAGGGACGCTGAGGGGTCACCCCTCCACTTT
TRBV5-1,many,TRBJ1-1,-,CASSLQSGGSEAFF,TGCGCCAGCAGCCTGCAATCAGGCGGGTCTGAAGCTTTCTTT
TRBV30,-,TRBJ1-1,-,CAWSTSDNTEAFF,TGTGCCTGGAGTACATCAGATAACACTGAAGCTTTCTTT
TRBV18,few,TRBJ1-3,TRBD1,CASSPPSTGVNTIYF,TGTGCCAGCTCACCACCGTCTACAGGGGTGAACACCATATATTTT
TRBV29-1,once,TRBJ1-1,-,CSVMEDPNTEAFF,TGCAGCGTAATGGAGGACCCCAACACTGAAGCTTTCTTT
TRBV7-3,few,TRBJ2-3,-,CASSLMGVTTDTQYF,TGTGCCAGCAGCTTAATGGGGGTAACCACAGATACGCAGTATTTT
TRBV20-1,many,TRBJ2-1,TRBD2,CSARAGTSGRYSNEQFF,TGCAGTGCTAGAGCGGGGACTAGCGGGAGATATAGCAATGAGCAGTTCTTC
TRBV5-1,-,TRBJ2-5,TRBD2,CASSLKAGVGETQYF,TGCGCCAGCAGCTTGAAAGCGGGAGTGGGTGAGACCCAGTACTTC
TRBV28,-,TRBJ1-2,-,CASSLRDSEIYGYTF,TGTGCCAGCAGTTTACGGGACTCAGAGATCTATGGCTACACCTTC
TRBV19,few,TRBJ1-2,-,CASSISGGSDYGYTF,TGTGCCAGTAGTATATCGGGGGGCAGCGACTACGGCTACACCTTC
TRBV27,-,TRBJ1-1,-,CASSFWTGSTEAFF,TGTGCCAGCAGTTTCTGGACGGGGTCCACTGAAGCTTTCTTT
TRBV5-1,many,TRBJ2-3,TRBD2,CASSLAPGLAGTTDTQYF,TGCGCCAGCAGCTTGGCGCCCGGGCTAGCGGGAACCACAGATACGCAGTATTTT
TRBV27,few,TRBJ1-1,-,CASSLWVGRDTEAFF,TGTGCCAGCAGTTTATGGGTAGGCCGGGACACTGAAGCTTTCTTT
TRBV9,many,TRBJ2-5,TRBD2,CASSEPSGSETQYF,TGTGCCAGCAGCGAACCTAGCGGTTCCGAGACCCAGTACTTC
TRBV20-1,-,TRBJ2-4,TRBD2,CSASWEGKNIQYF,TGCAGTGCTAGTTGGGAGGGGAAAAACATTCAGTACTTC
TRBV7-2,many,TRBJ1-2,-,CASSLAWQSNYGYTF,TGTGCCAGCAGCTTAGCTTGGCAGTCTAACTATGGCTACACCTTC
TRBV5-1,-,TRBJ1-4,TRBD1,CASSPGGTANEKLFF,TGCGCCAGCAGCCCGGGGGGGACAGCAAATGAAAAACTGTTTTTT
TRBV9,few,TRBJ1-4,TRBD1,CASSVMGQSTEKLFF,TGTGCCAGCAGCGTAATGGGACAGTCTACCGAAAAACTGTTTTTT
TRBV12-3/TRBV12-4,few,TRBJ2-5,TRBD2,CASSPTGTSRRETQYF,TGTGCCAGCAGCCCAACGGGGACTAGCAGGAGGGAGACCCAGTACTTC
TRBV12-3/TRBV12-4,-,TRBJ1-4,-,CASGPEVNEKLFF,TGTGCCAGCGGGCCTGAGGTTAATGAAAAACTGTTTTTT
TRBV10-3,few,TRBJ2-1,TRBD2,CAISDGGGAPNEQFF,TGTGCCATCAGTGATGGCGGGGGGGCCCCTAATGAGCAGTTCTTC
TRBV12-3/TRBV12-4,many,TRBJ1-1,TRBD1,CASGRTGANTEAFF,TGTGCCAGCGGCCGAACAGGGGCGAACACTGAAGCTTTCTTT
TRBV20-1,-,TRBJ2-3,-,CSASRSYGNTQYF,TGCAGTGCTAGTCGGTCGTATGGGAATACGCAGTATTTT